This T cell receptor (beta chain) was identified during a study of blood T cell repertoires in COVID-19 (dated by TCRdb to about 2020). Some background on the complete study: Samples covering the acute and convalescent phases of COVID-19 were provided by collaborators in the United States, Italy and Spain. The samples were drawn from two sources: the first 160 participants of the ongoing ImmuneRACE study, and 1,200 or so subjects contributed by 6 global collaborators. Nearly every sample came with metadata listing a de-identified subject ID, COVID-19 status, age in years and sex. Where available, HLA class I and class II types were taken from metadata supplied by the sample provider and were not determined by assay-based typing. The material from the prospective study consisted of cDNA or gDNA derived from T cells, B-cell-depleted T cells, or PBMCs. The repertoires were released in a freely available public database intended as a resource for research on the immune response to SARS-CoV-2. The dataset comprised deeply sampled blood TCRbeta repertoires from subjects exposed to, actively infected with, or recovered from COVID-19. Study-wide findings and limitations: The quantity of clinical and demographic metadata differed by source and by participant and was supplied without curation.

Deletion took 0 bases off V and 5 bases off J, with a span of 17 bases between the germline ends. The CDR3 starts with the cysteine, ends with the phenylalanine, and has 16 residues. Just the 48-base CDR3 DNA is kept, in frame starting at base 1. From a lookup of the germline V gene, CDR1 and CDR2 are SGHRS and YFSETQ. As concerns this clone: There is no known antigen for this receptor. It has no much larger one-base neighbor in the sample; base qualities were not kept.

The collaborating institutions used their own protocols to collect whole blood in K2EDTA tubes. For TCRbeta analysis, collaborator samples were shipped as frozen whole blood, as isolated PBMCs, or as DNA extracted from either sample type. The immunoSEQ Assay, a bias-controlled multiplex PCR, was used to amplify TCRbeta CDR3 regions from genomic DNA. The original pipeline was this. Within the assay, amplification of reference gene primers was used to estimate how many nucleated cells each sample contained. To quantify the absolute abundance of each unique TCRbeta CDR3 rearrangement, sequence reads were collapsed and filtered. For each sample, productive Simpson clonality was calculated as the square root of Simpson's diversity index over productive rearrangements. TCRdb took over this immuneACCESS table, retaining in-frame rearrangements with V and J assigned. Such tables are incomplete; in checked studies, under half of the missing clones stem from an unresolved V gene, and the remainder is unexplained. V and J calls and clone size are those listed in that table; D and trimming were worked out from the DNA. This sample gives about 200,000 clones in total; roughly 80% of them show up just once. The top ten clones comprise around 8% of the sample.

This TCR derives from a woman older than 75 with acute or convalescent COVID-19. Sequencing was performed on peripheral blood. The V and J segments used are TRBV5-1 and TRBJ1-1; the D gene is possibly TRBD1, with 6 bases matching. The CDR3 sequence is CASSLETGMMLTEAFF. Here is the DNA: TGCGCCAGCAGCTTGGAGACAGGAATGATGTTAACTGAAGCTTTCTTT.